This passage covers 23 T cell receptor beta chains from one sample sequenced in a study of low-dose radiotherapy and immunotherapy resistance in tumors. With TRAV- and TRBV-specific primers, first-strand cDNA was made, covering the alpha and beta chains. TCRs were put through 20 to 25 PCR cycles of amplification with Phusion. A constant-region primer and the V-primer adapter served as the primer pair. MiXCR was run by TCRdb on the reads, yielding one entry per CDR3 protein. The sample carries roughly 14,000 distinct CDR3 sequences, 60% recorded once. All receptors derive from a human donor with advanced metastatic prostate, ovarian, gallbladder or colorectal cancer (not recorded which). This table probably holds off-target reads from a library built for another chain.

CDR3 in DNA: TGTGCCATTGGTGGGGGAGTTACCTTC. Encoded protein: CAIGGGVTF. The rearrangement joins TRBV26 to TRBJ1-2; no check of the table's D call, TRBD1, against the DNA was made. TRBV26 is assigned pseudogene status. The CDR3 is 9 residues long.

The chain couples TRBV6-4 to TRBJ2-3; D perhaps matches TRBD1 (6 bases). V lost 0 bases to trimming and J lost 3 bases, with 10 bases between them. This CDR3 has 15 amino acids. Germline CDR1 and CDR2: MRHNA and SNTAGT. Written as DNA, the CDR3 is TGTGCCAGCAGTGACTCGAACAGGGTTACAGATACGCAGTATTTT. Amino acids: CASSDSNRVTDTQYF.

As DNA, the CDR3 is TGCGCCAGCAGTGTCTCGACCGAGGGTACGCAGTATTTT. This translates into CASSVSTEGTQYF. The V gene is TRBV10-1, the J gene TRBJ2-3; TRBD2 is a possible D gene (5 bases). Trimming shortened V by 4 bases and J by 8 bases, and 13 bases separated the two germline ends. Germline lookup yields CDR1 WNHNN and CDR2 SYGVQD (reference sequence). This CDR3 contains 13 residues.

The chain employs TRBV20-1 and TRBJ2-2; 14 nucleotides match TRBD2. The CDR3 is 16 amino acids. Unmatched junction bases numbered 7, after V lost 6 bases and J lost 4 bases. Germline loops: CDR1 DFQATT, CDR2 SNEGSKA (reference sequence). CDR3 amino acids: CSAERLAGGPTGELFF. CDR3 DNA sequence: TGCAGTGCGGAAAGACTAGCGGGAGGGCCCACCGGGGAGCTGTTTTTT.

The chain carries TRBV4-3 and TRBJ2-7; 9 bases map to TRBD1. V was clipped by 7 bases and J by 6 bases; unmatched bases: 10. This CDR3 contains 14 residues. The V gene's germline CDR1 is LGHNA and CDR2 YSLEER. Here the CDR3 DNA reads TGCGCCAGCACCAATGACAGGGGGGGAGGCGAGCAGTACTTC. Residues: CASTNDRGGGEQYF.

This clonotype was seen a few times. CDR3: CASSPLRRANVLTF. CDR3 nucleotide sequence: TGTGCCAGCAGTCCCCTCCGGAGGGCCAACGTCCTGACTTTC. This chain joins TRBV28 and TRBJ2-6; no clear D gene. V dropped 5 bases and J dropped 5 bases, with 10 bases sitting between them. Germline lookup yields CDR1 MDHEN and CDR2 SYDVKM. This CDR3 contains 14 residues.

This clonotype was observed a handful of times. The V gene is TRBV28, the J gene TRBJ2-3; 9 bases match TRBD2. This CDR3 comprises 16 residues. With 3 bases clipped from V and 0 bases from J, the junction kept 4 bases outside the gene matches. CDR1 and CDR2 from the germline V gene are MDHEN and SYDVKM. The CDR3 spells CASSFPSGNSTDTQYF. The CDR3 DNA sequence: TGTGCCAGCAGTTTCCCTAGCGGGAACAGCACAGATACGCAGTATTTT.

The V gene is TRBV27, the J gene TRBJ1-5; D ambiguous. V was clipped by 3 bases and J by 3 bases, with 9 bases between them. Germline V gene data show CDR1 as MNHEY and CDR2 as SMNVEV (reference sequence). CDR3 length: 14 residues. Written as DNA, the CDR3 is TGTGCCAGCAGTTTGGGGAGCCTCAATCAGCCCCAGCATTTT. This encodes CASSLGSLNQPQHF.

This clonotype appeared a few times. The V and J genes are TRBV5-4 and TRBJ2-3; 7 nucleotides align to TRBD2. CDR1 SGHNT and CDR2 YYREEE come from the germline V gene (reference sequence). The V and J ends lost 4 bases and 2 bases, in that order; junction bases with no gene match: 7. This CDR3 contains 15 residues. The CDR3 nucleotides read TGTGCCAGCAGCCTTGGGGAGGGTAACACAGATACGCAGTATTTT. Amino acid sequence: CASSLGEGNTDTQYF.

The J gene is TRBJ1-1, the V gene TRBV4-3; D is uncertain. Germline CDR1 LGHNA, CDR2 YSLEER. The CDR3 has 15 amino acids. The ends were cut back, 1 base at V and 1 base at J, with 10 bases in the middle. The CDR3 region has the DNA TGCGCCAGCAGCCAAGGGGGAGCCTGGAACACTGAAGCTTTCTTT. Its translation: CASSQGGAWNTEAFF.

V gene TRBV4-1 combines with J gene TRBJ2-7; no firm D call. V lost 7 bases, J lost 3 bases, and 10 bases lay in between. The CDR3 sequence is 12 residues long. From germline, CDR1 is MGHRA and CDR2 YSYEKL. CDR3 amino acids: CASKGIGYEQYF. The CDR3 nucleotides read TGCGCCAGCAAAGGAATCGGCTACGAGCAGTACTTC.

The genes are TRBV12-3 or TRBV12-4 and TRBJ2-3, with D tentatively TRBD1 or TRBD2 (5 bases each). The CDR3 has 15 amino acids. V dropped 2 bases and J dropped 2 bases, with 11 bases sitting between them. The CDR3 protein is CASSLMGGTTDTQYF. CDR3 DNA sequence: TGTGCCAGCAGTTTAATGGGTGGGACCACAGATACGCAGTATTTT.

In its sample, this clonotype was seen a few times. The CDR3 region has the DNA TGTGCCAGCAGCAGTTCAGAGACCCAGTACTTC. Translating gives CASSSSETQYF. The chain employs TRBV11-2 and TRBJ2-5; D call uncertain. CDR1 is SGHAT and CDR2 is FQNNGV in the germline V gene. V lost 5 bases, J lost 4 bases, and 5 bases lay in between. The CDR3 totals 11 residues.

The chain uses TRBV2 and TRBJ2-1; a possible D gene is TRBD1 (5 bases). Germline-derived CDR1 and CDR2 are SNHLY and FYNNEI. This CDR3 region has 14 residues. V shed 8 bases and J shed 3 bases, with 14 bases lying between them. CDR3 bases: TGTGCCAGCGGCGGCAGGGTCAGCTACAATGAGCAGTTCTTC. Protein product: CASGGRVSYNEQFF.

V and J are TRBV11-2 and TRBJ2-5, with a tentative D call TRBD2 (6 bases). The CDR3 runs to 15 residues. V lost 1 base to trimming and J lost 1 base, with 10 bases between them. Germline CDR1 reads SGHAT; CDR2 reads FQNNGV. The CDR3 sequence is CASSLGGVAQETQYF. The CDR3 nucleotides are TGTGCCAGCAGCTTAGGGGGGGTCGCCCAAGAGACCCAGTACTTC.

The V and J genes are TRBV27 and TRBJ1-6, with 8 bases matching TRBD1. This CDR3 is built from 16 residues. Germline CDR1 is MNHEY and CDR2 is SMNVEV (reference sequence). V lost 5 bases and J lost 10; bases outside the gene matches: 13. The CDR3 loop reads CASSHKTGEGGSPLHF. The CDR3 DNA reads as TGTGCCAGCAGTCATAAGACAGGGGAAGGGGGATCACCCCTCCACTTT.

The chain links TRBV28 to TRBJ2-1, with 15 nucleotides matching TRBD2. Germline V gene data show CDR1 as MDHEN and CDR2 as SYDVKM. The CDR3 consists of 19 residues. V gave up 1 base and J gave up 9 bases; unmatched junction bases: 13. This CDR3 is CASSLYPLGLAGGSGEQFF. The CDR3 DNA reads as TGTGCCAGCAGTTTATACCCCCTCGGACTAGCGGGAGGGAGTGGTGAGCAGTTCTTC. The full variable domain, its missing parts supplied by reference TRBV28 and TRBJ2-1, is DVKVTQSSRYLVKRTGEKVFLECVQDMDHENMFWYRQDPGLGLRLIYFSYDVKMKEKGDIPEGYSVSREKKERFSLILESASTNQTSMYLCASSLYPLGLAGGSGEQFFGPGTRLTVL.

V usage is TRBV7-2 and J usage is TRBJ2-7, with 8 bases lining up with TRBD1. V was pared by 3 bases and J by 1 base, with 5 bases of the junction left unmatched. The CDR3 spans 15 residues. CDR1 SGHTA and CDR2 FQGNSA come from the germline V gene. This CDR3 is CASSFSGTGSYEQYF. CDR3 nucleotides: TGTGCCAGCAGCTTCTCCGGGACAGGATCCTACGAGCAGTACTTC.

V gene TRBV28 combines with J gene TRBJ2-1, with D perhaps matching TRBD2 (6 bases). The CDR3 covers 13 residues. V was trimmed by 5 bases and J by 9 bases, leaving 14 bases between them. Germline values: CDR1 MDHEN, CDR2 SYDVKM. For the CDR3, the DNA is TGTGCCAGCAGTAACCCCGTCGGGGGTGAGCAGTTCTTC. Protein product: CASSNPVGGEQFF. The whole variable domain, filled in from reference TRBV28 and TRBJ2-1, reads DVKVTQSSRYLVKRTGEKVFLECVQDMDHENMFWYRQDPGLGLRLIYFSYDVKMKEKGDIPEGYSVSREKKERFSLILESASTNQTSMYLCASSNPVGGEQFFGPGTRLTVL.

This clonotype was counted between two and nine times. The CDR3 DNA sequence: TGTGCCAGCAGCTTGGACGGCCACAACACCGGGGAGCTGTTTTTT. Translating gives CASSLDGHNTGELFF. This sequence joins TRBV5-5 and TRBJ2-2, with no clear D. Trimming shortened V by 0 bases and J by 2 bases, and 8 bases separated the two germline ends. This CDR3 contains 15 residues. CDR1 is SGHKS and CDR2 is YYEKEE in the germline V gene (reference sequence).

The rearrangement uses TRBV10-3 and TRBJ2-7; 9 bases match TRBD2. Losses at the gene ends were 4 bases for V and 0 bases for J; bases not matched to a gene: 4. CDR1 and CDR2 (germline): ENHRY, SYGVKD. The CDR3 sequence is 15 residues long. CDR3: CAISGAGGFSYEQYF. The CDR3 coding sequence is TGTGCCATCAGTGGAGCGGGAGGTTTCTCCTACGAGCAGTACTTC.

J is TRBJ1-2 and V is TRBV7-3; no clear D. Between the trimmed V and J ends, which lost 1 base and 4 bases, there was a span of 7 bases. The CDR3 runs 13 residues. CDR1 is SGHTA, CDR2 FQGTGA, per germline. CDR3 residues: CASSLIGGYGYTF. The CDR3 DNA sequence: TGTGCCAGCAGCTTAATCGGTGGCTATGGCTACACCTTC.

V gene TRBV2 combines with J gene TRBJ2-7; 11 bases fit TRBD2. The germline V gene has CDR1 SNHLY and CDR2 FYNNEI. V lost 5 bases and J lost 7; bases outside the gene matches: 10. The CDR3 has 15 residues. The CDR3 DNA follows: TGTGCCAGCAGTCCGTTACTAGCGGGGGTAGGGGAGCAGTACTTC. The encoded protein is CASSPLLAGVGEQYF.